The clone carrying this T cell receptor (beta chain) has only a few counts. Repertoires were generated with immunoSEQ multiplex PCR, while TCRdb's copy carries only in-frame clones and drops some. Of roughly 430,000 clones listed, around 90% are singletons. The data were obtained in a study of blood T cell repertoires in COVID-19. Study-level information: Samples came from the United States, Italy and Spain, spanning acute and convalescent COVID-19. Nucleic acid was either cDNA or gDNA, and it came from T cells, B-cell-depleted T cells, or PBMCs.

Trimming cost V 5 bases and J 5 bases, with 6 bases left between them. This CDR3 region has 12 residues. Germline CDR1 reads SEHNR; CDR2 reads FQNEAQ (reference sequence). Participant age was roughly 18 to 100 years, and participants resided in roughly 25 US areas. Cohorts were determined from participant-reported clinical history. This receptor was taken from a woman in her thirties or forties with acute COVID-19. The rearrangement uses TRBV7-9 and TRBJ2-2; no reliable D call. Material for sequencing was PBMCs or T cells enriched from blood (not recorded which). The CDR3 loop is CASSPNTGELFF. As DNA, the CDR3 is TGTGCCAGCAGCCCCAATACCGGGGAGCTGTTTTTT.